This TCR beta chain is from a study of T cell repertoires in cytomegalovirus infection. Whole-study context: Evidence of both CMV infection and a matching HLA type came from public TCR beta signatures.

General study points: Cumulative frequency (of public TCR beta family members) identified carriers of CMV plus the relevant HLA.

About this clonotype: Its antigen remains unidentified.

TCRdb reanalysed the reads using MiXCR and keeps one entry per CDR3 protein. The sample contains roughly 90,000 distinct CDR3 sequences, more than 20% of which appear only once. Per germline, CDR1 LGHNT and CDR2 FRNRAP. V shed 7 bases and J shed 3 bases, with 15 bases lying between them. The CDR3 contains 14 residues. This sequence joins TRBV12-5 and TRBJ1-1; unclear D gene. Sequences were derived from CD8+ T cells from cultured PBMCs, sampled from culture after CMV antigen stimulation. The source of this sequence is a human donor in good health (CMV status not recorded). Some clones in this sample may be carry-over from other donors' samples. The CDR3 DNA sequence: TGTGCTAGTGCCCCCCCCCCGTGGTACACTGAAGCTTTCTTT. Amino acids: CASAPPPWYTEAFF.